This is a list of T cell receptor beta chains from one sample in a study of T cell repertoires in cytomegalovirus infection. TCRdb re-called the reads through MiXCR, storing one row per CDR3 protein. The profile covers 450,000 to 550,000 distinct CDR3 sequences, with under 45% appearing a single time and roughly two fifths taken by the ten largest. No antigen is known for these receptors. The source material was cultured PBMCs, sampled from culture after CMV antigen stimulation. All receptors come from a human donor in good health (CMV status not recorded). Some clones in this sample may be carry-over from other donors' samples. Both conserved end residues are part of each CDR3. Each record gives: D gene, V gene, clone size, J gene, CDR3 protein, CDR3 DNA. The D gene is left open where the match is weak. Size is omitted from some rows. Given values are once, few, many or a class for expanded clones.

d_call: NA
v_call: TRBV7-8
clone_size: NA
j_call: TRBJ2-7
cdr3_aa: CASSLIGSGRASYEQYF
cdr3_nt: TGTGCCAGCAGCTTGATAGGTAGTGGCAGGGCATCCTACGAGCAGTACTTC

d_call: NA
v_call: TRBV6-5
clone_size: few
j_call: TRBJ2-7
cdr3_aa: CASRRGQYLSSYEQYF
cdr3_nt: TGTGCCAGCAGAAGAGGACAGTACCTAAGCTCCTACGAGCAGTACTTC

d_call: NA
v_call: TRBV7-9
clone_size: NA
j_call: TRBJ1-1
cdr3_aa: CASSSQQGVLTEAFF
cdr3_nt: TGTGCCAGCAGCTCGCAACAGGGTGTGCTCACTGAAGCTTTCTTT

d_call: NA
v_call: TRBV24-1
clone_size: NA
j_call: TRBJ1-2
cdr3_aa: CATGTQTNYGYTF
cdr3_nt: TGTGCCACGGGGACCCAAACCAACTATGGCTACACCTTC

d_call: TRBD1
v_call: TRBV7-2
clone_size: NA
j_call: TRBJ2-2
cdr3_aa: CASTRDRGYGELFF
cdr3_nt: TGTGCCAGCACCCGCGACAGGGGGTATGGGGAGCTGTTTTTT

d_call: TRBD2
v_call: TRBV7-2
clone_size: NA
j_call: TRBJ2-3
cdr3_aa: CASSSLAGEVADTQYF
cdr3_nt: TGTGCCAGCAGCTCCCTAGCGGGAGAGGTGGCAGATACGCAGTATTTT

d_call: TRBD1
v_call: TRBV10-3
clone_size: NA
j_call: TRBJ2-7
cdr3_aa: CAISETGGYEQYF
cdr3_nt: TGTGCCATCAGTGAAACAGGGGGCTACGAGCAGTACTTC

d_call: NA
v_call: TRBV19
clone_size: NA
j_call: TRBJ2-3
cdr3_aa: CASSIQRAYTDTQYF
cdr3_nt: TGTGCCAGTAGTATCCAGCGGGCCTACACAGATACGCAGTATTTT

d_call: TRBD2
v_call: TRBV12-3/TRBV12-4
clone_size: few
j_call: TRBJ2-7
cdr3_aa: CASRERGSSYEQYF
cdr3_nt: TGTGCCAGCAGGGAGCGGGGGAGCTCCTACGAGCAGTACTTC

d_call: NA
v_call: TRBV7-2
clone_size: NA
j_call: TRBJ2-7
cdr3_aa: CASSSEGGGNYEQYF
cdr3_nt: TGTGCCAGCAGCTCGGAGGGCGGAGGCAACTACGAGCAGTACTTC

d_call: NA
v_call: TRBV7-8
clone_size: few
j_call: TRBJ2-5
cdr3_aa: CASFGAGETQYF
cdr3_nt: TGTGCCAGCTTCGGGGCCGGGGAGACCCAGTACTTC

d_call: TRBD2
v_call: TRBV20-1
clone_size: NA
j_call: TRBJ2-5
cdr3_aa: CSAASGGIETQYF
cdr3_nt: TGCAGTGCTGCTAGCGGGGGGATCGAGACCCAGTACTTC

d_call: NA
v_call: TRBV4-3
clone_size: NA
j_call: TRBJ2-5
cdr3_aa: CASSQDTRETQYF
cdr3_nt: TGCGCCAGCAGCCAAGATACCAGAGAGACCCAGTACTTC

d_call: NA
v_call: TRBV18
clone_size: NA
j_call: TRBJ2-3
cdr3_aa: CASSPPGLADTDTQYF
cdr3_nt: TGTGCCAGCTCACCCCCCGGCCTAGCAGACACAGATACGCAGTATTTT

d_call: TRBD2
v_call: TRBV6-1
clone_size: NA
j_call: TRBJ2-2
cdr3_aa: CASNGLAGETGELFF
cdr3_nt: TGTGCCAGCAATGGGCTAGCGGGAGAGACCGGGGAGCTGTTTTTT

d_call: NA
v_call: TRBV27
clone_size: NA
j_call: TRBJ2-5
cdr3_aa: CASSPAYATLETQYF
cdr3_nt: TGTGCCAGCAGCCCTGCCTATGCCACTTTAGAGACCCAGTACTTC

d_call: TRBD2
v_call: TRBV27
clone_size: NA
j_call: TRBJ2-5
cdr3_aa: CASRVSGGVVETQYF
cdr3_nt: TGTGCCAGCCGGGTTAGCGGGGGTGTGGTAGAGACCCAGTACTTC

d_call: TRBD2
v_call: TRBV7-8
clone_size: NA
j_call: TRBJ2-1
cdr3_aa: CACSLAGSRHQNGEQFF
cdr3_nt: TGTGCCTGCAGCTTAGCGGGGAGCAGGCATCAGAATGGTGAGCAGTTCTTC

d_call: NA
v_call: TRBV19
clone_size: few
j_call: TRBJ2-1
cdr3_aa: CASSPNWVAGNEQFF
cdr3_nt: TGTGCCAGTAGTCCAAACTGGGTTGCGGGCAATGAGCAGTTCTTC

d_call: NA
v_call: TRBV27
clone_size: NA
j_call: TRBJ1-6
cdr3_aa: CASSWADSNSPLHF
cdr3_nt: TGTGCCAGCAGTTGGGCTGACAGTAATTCACCCCTCCACTTT

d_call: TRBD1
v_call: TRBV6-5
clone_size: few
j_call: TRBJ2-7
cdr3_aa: CASSAPGTGSYEQYF
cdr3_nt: TGTGCCAGCAGTGCCCCCGGGACAGGATCCTACGAGCAGTACTTC

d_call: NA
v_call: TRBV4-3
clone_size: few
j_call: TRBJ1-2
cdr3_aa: CASSQDSGVGYGYTF
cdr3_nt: TGCGCCAGCAGCCAAGATTCGGGGGTGGGCTATGGCTACACCTTC

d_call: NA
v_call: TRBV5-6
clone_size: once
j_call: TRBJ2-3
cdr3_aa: CASSVRGITDTQYF
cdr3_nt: TGTGCCAGCAGCGTGAGGGGAATCACAGATACGCAGTATTTT

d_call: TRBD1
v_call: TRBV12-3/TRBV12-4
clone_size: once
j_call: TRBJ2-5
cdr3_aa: CASSFTGTAGETQYF
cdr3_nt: TGTGCCAGCAGTTTCACCGGGACAGCCGGAGAGACCCAGTACTTC

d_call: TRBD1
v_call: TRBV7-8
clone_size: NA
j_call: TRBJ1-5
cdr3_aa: CASSLVTNRGSNQPQHF
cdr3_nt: TGTGCCAGCAGCTTAGTTACTAACAGGGGTAGCAATCAGCCCCAGCATTTT

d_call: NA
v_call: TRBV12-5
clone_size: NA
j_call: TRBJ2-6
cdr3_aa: CASGLWAPGGANVLTF
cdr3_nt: TGTGCTAGTGGTTTGTGGGCCCCCGGTGGGGCCAACGTCCTGACTTTC

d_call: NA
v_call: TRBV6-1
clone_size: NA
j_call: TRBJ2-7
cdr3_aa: CASSERPTGEQYF
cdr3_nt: TGTGCCAGCAGTGAACGACCCACCGGCGAGCAGTACTTC

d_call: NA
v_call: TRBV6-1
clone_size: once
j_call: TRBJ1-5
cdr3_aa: CASSEEVGELGSNQPQHF
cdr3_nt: TGTGCCAGCAGTGAAGAGGTAGGGGAATTGGGGAGCAATCAGCCCCAGCATTTT

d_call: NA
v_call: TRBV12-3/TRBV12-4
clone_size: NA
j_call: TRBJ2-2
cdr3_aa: CASSSSLNTGELFF
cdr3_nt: TGTGCCAGCAGTTCTTCACTGAACACCGGGGAGCTGTTTTTT

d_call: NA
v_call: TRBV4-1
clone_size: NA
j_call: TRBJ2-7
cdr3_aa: CASAAVERSYEQYF
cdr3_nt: TGCGCCAGCGCCGCTGTTGAACGGTCATACGAGCAGTACTTC

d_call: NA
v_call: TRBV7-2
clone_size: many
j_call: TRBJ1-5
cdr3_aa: CASSLAGGVSNQPQHF
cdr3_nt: TGTGCCAGCTCCCTAGCGGGGGGTGTGAGCAATCAGCCCCAGCATTTT

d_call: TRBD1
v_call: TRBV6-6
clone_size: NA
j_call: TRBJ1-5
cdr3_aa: CASSTGDTHQHF
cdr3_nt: TGTGCCAGCAGTACAGGGGACACCCATCAGCATTTT

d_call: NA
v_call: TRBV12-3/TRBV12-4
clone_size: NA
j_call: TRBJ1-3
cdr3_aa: CASSLGSLSYKYGNTIYF
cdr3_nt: TGTGCCAGCAGTTTAGGGTCGCTATCCTATAAGTATGGAAACACCATATATTTT

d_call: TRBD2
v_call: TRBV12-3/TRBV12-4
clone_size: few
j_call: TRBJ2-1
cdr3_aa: CASGFLGGDEQFF
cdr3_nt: TGTGCCAGCGGGTTCTTGGGGGGGGATGAGCAGTTCTTC

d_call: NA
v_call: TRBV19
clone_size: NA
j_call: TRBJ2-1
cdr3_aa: CASSAVRGSYNEQFF
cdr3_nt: TGTGCCAGTAGTGCGGTACGGGGCTCCTACAATGAGCAGTTCTTC

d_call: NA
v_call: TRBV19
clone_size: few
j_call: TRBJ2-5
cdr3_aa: CASSIRGRRGETQYF
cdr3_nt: TGTGCCAGTAGTATACGTGGTCGGAGGGGAGAGACCCAGTACTTC

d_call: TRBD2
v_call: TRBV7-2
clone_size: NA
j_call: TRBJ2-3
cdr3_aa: CASSKLRTSGSSADTQYF
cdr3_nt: TGTGCCAGCAGCAAACTTCGGACTAGCGGGAGTTCCGCAGATACGCAGTATTTT